This T cell receptor beta chain was profiled in a study of blood T cell repertoires in COVID-19. Study background: Donors in the United States, Italy and Spain gave samples during acute or convalescent COVID-19. The cDNA or gDNA used as material had been derived from T cells, B-cell-depleted T cells, or PBMCs.

Germline V gene sequence: CDR1 MNHEY, CDR2 SVGAGI. This CDR3 has 15 residues. V was pared by 0 bases and J by 6 bases, with 7 bases of the junction left unmatched. Original processing methods: Estimation of nucleated cell counts relied on the amplification of reference gene primers. TCRdb keeps only in-frame clones here, not all; method: immunoSEQ multiplex PCR. V and J calls and clone size come straight from that table; D and trimming were deduced from the DNA. This table holds fewer than 120,000 clones, 72% found once. Sequencing was performed on peripheral blood. The chain uses TRBV6-5 and TRBJ1-2; 7 nucleotides match TRBD1. The sequence came from a woman aged 55-70 years with acute or convalescent COVID-19. DNA for the CDR3: TGTGCCAGCAGTTACTCAACACAGGGGAATCATGGCTACACCTTC. Encoded protein: CASSYSTQGNHGYTF.